The sequence of this T cell receptor beta chain was determined in a study of shared clonotypes between healthy human individuals. Whole-study findings and limits: Since donors were few, the genetic and exposure-history diversity represented was limited. It was anticipated that sequencing depth would influence how many clonotypes donors shared.

Of note for this clone: Its antigen is unknown.

The CDR3 spans 14 residues. V lost 1 base to trimming and J lost 7 bases, with 14 bases between them. CDR1 GTSNPN and CDR2 SVGIG come from the germline V gene (reference sequence). The assay used deep level. Roughly 33,000 T cell genomes, or about 190 ng DNA, went into the sorted-subset replicate PCRs. The data were produced by immunoSEQ multiplex PCR, yet TCRdb's version contains in-frame clones alone and is incomplete. The sample contains about 1 million clones, about 80% of which appear only once. The TCR originated in a man aged 18 to 30 in good health. The chain recombines TRBV30 with TRBJ2-4, with D perhaps TRBD1 (6 bases). Sequencing input: memory CD4+ T cells sorted from blood. The subset denotes: CD45RA-negative fraction. CDR3 DNA sequence: TGTGCCTGGAGTGCATCCGGGACAAGGAACATTCAGTACTTC. Translated: CAWSASGTRNIQYF.